Listed below are T cell receptor beta chains from one sample, sequenced in a study of blood T cell repertoires in COVID-19. Sequencing was performed with immunoSEQ multiplex PCR; in TCRdb, only in-frame clones are kept and a portion is missing. Of over 250,000 clones listed, roughly 88% are singletons. Material: peripheral blood. All receptors derive from a woman between 65 and 79 years old with COVID-19, enrolled during active disease. The CDR3 runs from the conserved cysteine through the conserved F or W. D genes are given only for firm matches. Clone size is shown for a subset of rows, as once, few, many or a class of expanded clone.

J gene	D gene	V gene	clone size	CDR3 protein	CDR3 DNA
TRBJ2-3	TRBD1	TRBV7-3	NA	CASSLRNPRTGTSTDTQYF	TGTGCCAGCAGCTTAAGGAACCCCAGGACAGGAACTAGCACAGATACGCAGTATTTT
TRBJ1-5	NA	TRBV5-1	NA	CASSLARTPDSNQPQHF	TGCGCCAGCAGCTTGGCCCGGACACCCGATAGCAATCAGCCCCAGCATTTT
TRBJ1-1	NA	TRBV28	NA	CASRGPGRYTEAFF	TGTGCCAGCAGAGGGCCCGGGAGGTACACTGAAGCTTTCTTT
TRBJ1-5	TRBD1	TRBV7-2	NA	CASSLGQGTNQPQHF	TGTGCCAGCAGCTTGGGACAGGGGACAAATCAGCCCCAGCATTTT
TRBJ2-3	TRBD2	TRBV28	NA	CASSPSGSGTDTQYF	TGTGCCAGCAGTCCTAGCGGGTCTGGCACAGATACGCAGTATTTT
TRBJ2-5	NA	TRBV15	NA	CATSPGEYQETQYF	TGTGCCACCAGCCCAGGGGAGTACCAAGAGACCCAGTACTTC
TRBJ1-1	TRBD1	TRBV28	once	CASIAGGQGGTEAFF	TGTGCCAGCATCGCGGGTGGACAGGGGGGCACTGAAGCTTTCTTT
TRBJ2-2	TRBD2	TRBV15	NA	CATSRDLSGSYTGELFF	TGTGCCACCAGCAGAGATCTGAGCGGGAGTTACACCGGGGAGCTGTTTTTT
TRBJ1-6	NA	TRBV5-6	NA	CASSVPGTSNNSPLHF	TGTGCCAGCAGCGTACCCGGGACAAGCAATAATTCACCCCTCCACTTT
TRBJ2-7	TRBD2	TRBV7-9	few	CASSLVGSGRYEQYF	TGTGCCAGCAGCTTAGTCGGTAGCGGGAGGTACGAGCAGTACTTC
TRBJ1-5	TRBD1	TRBV28	NA	CASSILGQGGNQPQHF	TGTGCCAGCAGTATATTGGGACAGGGGGGCAATCAGCCCCAGCATTTT
TRBJ2-7	NA	TRBV19	NA	CASGPGDGEQYF	TGTGCCAGTGGCCCAGGGGACGGCGAGCAGTACTTC
TRBJ2-7	TRBD2	TRBV19	NA	CASSSSGTSGGTYEQYF	TGTGCCAGTAGTTCCTCCGGGACTAGCGGGGGAACCTACGAGCAGTACTTC
TRBJ1-3	NA	TRBV15	NA	CATSRALDYSSGNTIYF	TGTGCCACCAGCAGGGCTTTAGACTACTCCTCTGGAAACACCATATATTTT
TRBJ2-7	TRBD2	TRBV6-2/TRBV6-3	NA	CASSYGRTSTEQYF	TGTGCCAGCAGTTACGGGCGGACTAGCACCGAGCAGTACTTC
TRBJ2-7	NA	TRBV2	NA	CASSGTAYEQYF	TGTGCCAGCAGTGGTACAGCATACGAGCAGTACTTC
TRBJ1-2	TRBD1	TRBV18	NA	CASSQGQDHYGYTF	TGTGCCAGCTCGCAGGGACAGGACCACTATGGCTACACCTTC
TRBJ2-3	TRBD2	TRBV9	NA	CASSVSTSGNTQYF	TGTGCCAGCAGCGTATCGACTAGCGGGAATACGCAGTATTTT
TRBJ1-5	NA	TRBV2	NA	CASSYSLGQPQHF	TGTGCCAGCAGTTACTCTCTCGGTCAGCCCCAGCATTTT
TRBJ2-2	NA	TRBV11-3	NA	CASSWGRATGELFF	TGTGCCAGCAGTTGGGGGCGGGCCACCGGGGAGCTGTTTTTT
TRBJ2-7	NA	TRBV2	few	CASSQTGYEQYF	TGTGCCAGCAGCCAAACAGGGTACGAGCAGTACTTC
TRBJ1-2	NA	TRBV29-1	NA	CSVVKIKNRPSNYGYTF	TGCAGCGTAGTCAAGATCAAGAACAGGCCATCTAACTATGGCTACACCTTC
TRBJ2-5	NA	TRBV30	NA	CAWSVLVSARISGKQETQYF	TGTGCCTGGAGTGTATTGGTGTCGGCTCGGATTAGCGGAAAACAAGAGACCCAGTACTTC
TRBJ1-5	TRBD1	TRBV2	NA	CASSEAGGKQPQHF	TGTGCCAGCAGTGAGGCAGGGGGTAAACAGCCCCAGCATTTT
TRBJ1-6	NA	TRBV11-2	NA	CASSLIGGPLHF	TGTGCCAGCAGCTTAATAGGGGGACCCCTCCACTTT
TRBJ2-1	NA	TRBV11-2	NA	CASSLPGAFNEQFF	TGTGCCAGCAGCTTACCGGGAGCCTTCAATGAGCAGTTCTTC
TRBJ1-2	TRBD1	TRBV9	NA	CASSVDGTGHYGYTF	TGTGCCAGCAGCGTGGACGGGACAGGCCATTATGGCTACACCTTC
TRBJ2-2	TRBD2	TRBV10-3	once	CASTRLAPGVTGELFF	TGTGCCTCAACTCGACTAGCGCCCGGAGTGACCGGGGAGCTGTTTTTT
TRBJ2-3	NA	TRBV4-1	NA	CASSPSEAPYTDTQYF	TGCGCCAGCAGCCCATCGGAGGCCCCCTACACAGATACGCAGTATTTT
TRBJ2-7	NA	TRBV11-1	NA	CASSFGGRSYEQYF	TGTGCCAGCAGCTTCGGGGGAAGGTCCTACGAGCAGTACTTC
TRBJ1-1	NA	TRBV27	NA	CASSVPGVTEAFF	TGTGCCAGCAGTGTCCCAGGGGTCACTGAAGCTTTCTTT
TRBJ2-7	NA	TRBV6-5	NA	CASVQNYEQYF	TGTGCCAGCGTACAGAACTACGAGCAGTACTTC
TRBJ1-6	TRBD1	TRBV11-3	NA	CASRTGGNSPLHF	TGTGCCAGCAGGACAGGGGGCAATTCACCCCTCCACTTT
TRBJ2-5	TRBD2	TRBV12-3/TRBV12-4	NA	CASGREEETQYF	TGTGCCAGCGGGAGGGAGGAGGAGACCCAGTACTTC
TRBJ2-7	TRBD2	TRBV7-9	NA	CASSLAGGAGEQYF	TGTGCCAGCAGCTTAGCGGGAGGGGCAGGCGAGCAGTACTTC
TRBJ1-2	TRBD1	TRBV7-9	NA	CASSPTGGRGYTF	TGTGCCAGCAGCCCGACAGGGGGTCGTGGCTACACCTTC